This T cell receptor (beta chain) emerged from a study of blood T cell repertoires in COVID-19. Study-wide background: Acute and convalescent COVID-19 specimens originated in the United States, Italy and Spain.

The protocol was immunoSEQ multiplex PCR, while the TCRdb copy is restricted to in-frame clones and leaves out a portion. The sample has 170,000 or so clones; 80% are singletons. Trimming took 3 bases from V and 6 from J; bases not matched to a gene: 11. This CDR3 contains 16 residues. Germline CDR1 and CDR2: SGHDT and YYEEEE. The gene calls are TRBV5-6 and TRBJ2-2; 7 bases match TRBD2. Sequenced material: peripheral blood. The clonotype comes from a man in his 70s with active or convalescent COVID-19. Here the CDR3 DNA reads TGTGCCAGCAGCTCAGGACTAGGTAGTTTGTCCGGGGAGCTGTTTTTT. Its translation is CASSSGLGSLSGELFF.